A single T cell receptor (beta chain) is shown here with its context. The length of the CDR3 is 16 residues. V dropped 0 bases and J dropped 2; count of bases not matched to a gene: 3. CDR1 is SGHRS and CDR2 is YFSETQ in the germline V gene. This record comes from a study of OX40 agonist ivuxolimab in advanced cancers. Assay: immunoSEQ multiplex PCR; the TCRdb copy retains only in-frame clones and omits some. Among tens of thousands of clones listed, 85% were seen once. The chain carries TRBV5-1 and TRBJ2-1; TRBD2 agrees at 9 bases. Source: CD4+ or CD8+ T cells sorted from blood, taken in a trial of the OX40 agonist ivuxolimab. The sequence was obtained from an adult with an advanced solid tumor such as melanoma, head and neck, liver or kidney cancer. CDR3: CASSLVAGGPYNEQFF. The CDR3 bases are TGCGCCAGCAGCTTGGTCGCGGGAGGGCCCTACAATGAGCAGTTCTTC.